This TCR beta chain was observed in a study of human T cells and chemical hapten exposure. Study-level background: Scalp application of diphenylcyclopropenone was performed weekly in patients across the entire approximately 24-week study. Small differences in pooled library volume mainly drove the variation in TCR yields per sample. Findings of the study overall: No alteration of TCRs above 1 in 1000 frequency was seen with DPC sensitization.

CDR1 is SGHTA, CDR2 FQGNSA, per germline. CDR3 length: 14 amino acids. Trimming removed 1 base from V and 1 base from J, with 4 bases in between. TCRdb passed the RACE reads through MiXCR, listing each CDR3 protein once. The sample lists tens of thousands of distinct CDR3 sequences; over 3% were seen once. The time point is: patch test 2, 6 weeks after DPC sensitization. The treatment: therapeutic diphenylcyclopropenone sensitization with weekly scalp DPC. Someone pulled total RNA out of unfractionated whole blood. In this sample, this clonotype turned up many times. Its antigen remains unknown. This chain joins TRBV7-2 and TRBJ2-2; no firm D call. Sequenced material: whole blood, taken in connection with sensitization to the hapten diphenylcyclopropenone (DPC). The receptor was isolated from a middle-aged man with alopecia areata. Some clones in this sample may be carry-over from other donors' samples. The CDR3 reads CASSLGLNTGELFF. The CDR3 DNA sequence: TGTGCCAGCAGCTTAGGGCTGAACACCGGGGAGCTGTTTTTT.